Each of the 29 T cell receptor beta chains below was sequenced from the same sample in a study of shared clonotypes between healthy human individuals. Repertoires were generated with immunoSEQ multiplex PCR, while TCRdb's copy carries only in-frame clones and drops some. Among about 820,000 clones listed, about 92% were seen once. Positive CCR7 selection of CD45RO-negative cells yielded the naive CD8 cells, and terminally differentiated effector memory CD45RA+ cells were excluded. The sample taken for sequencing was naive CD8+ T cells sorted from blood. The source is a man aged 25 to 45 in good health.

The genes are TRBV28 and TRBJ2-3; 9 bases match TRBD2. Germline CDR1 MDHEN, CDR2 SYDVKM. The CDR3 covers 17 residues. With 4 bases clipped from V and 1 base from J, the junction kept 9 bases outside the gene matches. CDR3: CASSSRAGGQGTDTQYF. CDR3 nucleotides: TGTGCCAGCAGTTCCCGTGCGGGGGGGCAGGGCACAGATACGCAGTATTTT.

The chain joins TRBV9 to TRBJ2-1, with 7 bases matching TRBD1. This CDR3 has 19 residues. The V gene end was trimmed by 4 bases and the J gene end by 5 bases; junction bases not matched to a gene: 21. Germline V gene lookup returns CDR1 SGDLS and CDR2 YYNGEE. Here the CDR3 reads CASSLPGDRVVEFHNEQFF. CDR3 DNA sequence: TGTGCCAGCAGCCTTCCCGGAGACAGGGTAGTCGAGTTTCACAATGAGCAGTTCTTC.

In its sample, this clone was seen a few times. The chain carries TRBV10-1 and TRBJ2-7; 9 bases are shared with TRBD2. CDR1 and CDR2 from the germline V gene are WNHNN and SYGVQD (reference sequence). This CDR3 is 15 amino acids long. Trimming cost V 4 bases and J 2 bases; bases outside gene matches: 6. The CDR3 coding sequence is TGCGCCAGCAGTGGGGCGTCTAGCGGGGCCTACGAGCAGTACTTC. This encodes CASSGASSGAYEQYF.

The CDR3: CASSLSSDYEQYF. The DNA for the CDR3 is TGTGCCAGCAGCCTCAGTTCCGACTACGAGCAGTACTTC. The chain joins TRBV11-3 to TRBJ2-7; D not certain. The CDR3 runs 13 residues. Trimming took 5 bases from V and 3 from J, leaving 11 bases between them. Germline V lookup: CDR1 SGHNT, CDR2 YENEEA.

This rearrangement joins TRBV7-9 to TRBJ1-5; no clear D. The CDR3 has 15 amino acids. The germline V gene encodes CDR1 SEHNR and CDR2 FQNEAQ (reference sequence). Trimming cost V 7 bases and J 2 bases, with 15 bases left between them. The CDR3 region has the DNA TGTGCCAGCACCTCCGTCGAGGCTGGCAATCAGCCCCAGCATTTT. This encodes CASTSVEAGNQPQHF.

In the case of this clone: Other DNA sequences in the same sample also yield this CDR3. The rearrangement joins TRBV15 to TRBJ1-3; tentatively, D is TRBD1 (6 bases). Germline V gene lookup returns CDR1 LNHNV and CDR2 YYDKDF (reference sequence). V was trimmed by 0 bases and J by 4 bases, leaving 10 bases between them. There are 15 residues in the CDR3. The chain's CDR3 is CATSRDRGAGNTIYF. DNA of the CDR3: TGTGCCACCAGCAGAGATAGGGGGGCGGGAAACACCATATATTTT. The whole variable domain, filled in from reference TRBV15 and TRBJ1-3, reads DAMVIQNPRYQVTQFGKPVTLSCSQTLNHNVMYWYQQKSSQAPKLLFHYYDKDFNNEADTPDNFQSRRPNTSFCFLDIRSPGLGDTAMYLCATSRDRGAGNTIYFGEGSWLTVV.

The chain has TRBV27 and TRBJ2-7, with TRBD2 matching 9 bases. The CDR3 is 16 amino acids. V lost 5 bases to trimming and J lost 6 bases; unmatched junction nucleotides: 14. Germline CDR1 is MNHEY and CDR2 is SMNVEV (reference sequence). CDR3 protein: CASSPTLAGAASEQYF. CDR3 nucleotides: TGTGCCAGCAGTCCCACCTTAGCGGGAGCGGCCTCCGAGCAGTACTTC.

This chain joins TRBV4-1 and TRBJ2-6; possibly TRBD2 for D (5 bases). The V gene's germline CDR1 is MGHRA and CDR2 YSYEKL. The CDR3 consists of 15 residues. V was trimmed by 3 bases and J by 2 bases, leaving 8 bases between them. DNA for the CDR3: TGCGCCAGCAGCCAGTCGGGAACTGGGGCCAACGTCCTGACTTTC. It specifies CASSQSGTGANVLTF.

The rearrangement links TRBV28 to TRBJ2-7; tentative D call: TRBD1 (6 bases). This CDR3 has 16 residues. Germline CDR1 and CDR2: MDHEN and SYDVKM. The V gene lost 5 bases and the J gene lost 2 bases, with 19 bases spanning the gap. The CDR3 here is CASSLTKTGATYEQYF. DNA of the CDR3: TGTGCCAGCAGTCTTACAAAGACAGGAGCTACCTACGAGCAGTACTTC.

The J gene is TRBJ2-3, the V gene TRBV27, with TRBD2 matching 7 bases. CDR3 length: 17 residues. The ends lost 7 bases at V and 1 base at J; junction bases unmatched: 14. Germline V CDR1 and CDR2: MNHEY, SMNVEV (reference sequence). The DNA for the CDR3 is TGTGCCAGCACCAACCCCGCAGCGGGAAAGGGCACAGATACGCAGTATTTT. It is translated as CASTNPAAGKGTDTQYF.

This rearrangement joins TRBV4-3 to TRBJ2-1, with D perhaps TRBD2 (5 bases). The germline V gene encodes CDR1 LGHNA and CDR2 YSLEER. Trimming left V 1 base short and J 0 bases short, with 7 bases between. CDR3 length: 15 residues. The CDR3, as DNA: TGCGCCAGCAGCCAAGCGGGAAGCTCCTACAATGAGCAGTTCTTC. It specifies CASSQAGSSYNEQFF.

CDR3 bases: TGCGCCAGCAGCCCAGGATCCTGGAACTCCTACAATGAGCAGTTCTTC. Translation gives CASSPGSWNSYNEQFF. The V gene is TRBV5-1, the J gene TRBJ2-1; D ambiguous. Germline loops: CDR1 SGHRS, CDR2 YFSETQ. V lost 4 bases, J lost 0 bases, and 14 bases lay in between. The CDR3 is 16 residues long.

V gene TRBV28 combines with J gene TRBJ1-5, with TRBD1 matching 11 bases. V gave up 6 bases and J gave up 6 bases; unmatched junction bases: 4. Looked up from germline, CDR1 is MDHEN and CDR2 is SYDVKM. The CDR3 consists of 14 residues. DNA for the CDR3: TGTGCCAGCAGCTGGGGACAGGGGGTTCAGCCCCAGCATTTT. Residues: CASSWGQGVQPQHF.

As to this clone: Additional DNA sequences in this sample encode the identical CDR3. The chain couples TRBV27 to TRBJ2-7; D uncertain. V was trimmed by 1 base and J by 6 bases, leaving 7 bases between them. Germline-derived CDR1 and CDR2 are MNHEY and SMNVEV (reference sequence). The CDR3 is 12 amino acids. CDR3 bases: TGTGCCAGCAGTTTATATGGGCGCGAGCAGTACTTC. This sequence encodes CASSLYGREQYF.

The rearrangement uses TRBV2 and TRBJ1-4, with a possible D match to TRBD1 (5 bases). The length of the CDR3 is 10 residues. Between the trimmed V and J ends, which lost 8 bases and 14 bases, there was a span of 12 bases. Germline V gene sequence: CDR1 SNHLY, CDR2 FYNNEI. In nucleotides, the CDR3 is TGTGCCAGCCTTGATCGGGGGCTGTTTTTT. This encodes CASLDRGLFF.

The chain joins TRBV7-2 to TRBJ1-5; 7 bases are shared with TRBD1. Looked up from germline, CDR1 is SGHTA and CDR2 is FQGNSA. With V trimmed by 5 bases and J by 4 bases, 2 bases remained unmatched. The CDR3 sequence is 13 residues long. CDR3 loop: CASSPQGNQPQHF. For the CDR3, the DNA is TGTGCCAGCAGCCCACAGGGGAATCAGCCCCAGCATTTT. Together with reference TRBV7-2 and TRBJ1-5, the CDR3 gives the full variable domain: GAGVSQSPSNKVTEKGKDVELRCDPISGHTALYWYRQSLGQGLEFLIYFQGNSAPDKSGLPSDRFSAERTGGSVSTLTIQRTQQEDSAVYLCASSPQGNQPQHFGDGTRLSIL.

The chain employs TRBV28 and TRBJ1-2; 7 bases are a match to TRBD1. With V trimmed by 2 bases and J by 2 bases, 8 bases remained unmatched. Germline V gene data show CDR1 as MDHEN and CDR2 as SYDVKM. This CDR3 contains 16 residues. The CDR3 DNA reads TGTGCCAGCAGTTTAACCTGGGACAGAACCAACTATGGCTACACCTTC. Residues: CASSLTWDRTNYGYTF.

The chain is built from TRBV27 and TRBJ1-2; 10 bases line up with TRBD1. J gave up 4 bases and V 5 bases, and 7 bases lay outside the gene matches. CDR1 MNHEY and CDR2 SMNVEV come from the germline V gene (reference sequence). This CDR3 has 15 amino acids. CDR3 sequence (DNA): TGTGCCAGCAGTCTCGGACAGGGGGTCCTCTATGGCTACACCTTC. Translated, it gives CASSLGQGVLYGYTF.

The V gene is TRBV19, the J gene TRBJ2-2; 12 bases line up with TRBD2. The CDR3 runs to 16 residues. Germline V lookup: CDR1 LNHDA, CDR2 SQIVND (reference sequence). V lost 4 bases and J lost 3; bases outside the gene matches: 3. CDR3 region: CASSTLAGGYTGELFF. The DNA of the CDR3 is TGTGCCAGTAGTACCCTAGCGGGAGGGTACACCGGGGAGCTGTTTTTT.

This chain's CDR3 is CATLSLSTDTQYF. The CDR3, as DNA: TGTGCCACCCTCAGTCTTAGCACAGATACGCAGTATTTT. This rearrangement joins TRBV6-6 to TRBJ2-3; D uncertain. V was pared by 10 bases and J by 0 bases, with 11 bases between. CDR1 is MNHNY and CDR2 is SVGAGI in the germline V gene (reference sequence). The CDR3 runs 13 residues.

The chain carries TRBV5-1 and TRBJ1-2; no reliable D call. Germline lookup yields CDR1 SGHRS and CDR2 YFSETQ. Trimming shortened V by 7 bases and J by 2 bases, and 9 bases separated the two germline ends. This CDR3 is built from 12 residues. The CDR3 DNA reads TGCGCCAGCTCATATACGAACTATGGCTACACCTTC. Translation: CASSYTNYGYTF.

The CDR3 bases are TGCGCCAGCAGCCAAGCGCTCGGGACTAGACTCTACGAGCAGTACTTC. Translated: CASSQALGTRLYEQYF. The chain links TRBV4-1 to TRBJ2-7, with TRBD2 matching over 8 bases. V shed 1 base, J shed 3 bases, and the junction held 8 bases outside the gene matches. Germline values: CDR1 MGHRA, CDR2 YSYEKL. The CDR3 consists of 16 residues.

The CDR3 loop is CASSDRSNNIQYF. For the CDR3, the DNA is TGTGCCAGTTCCGACAGGAGTAATAACATTCAGTACTTC. This chain links TRBV7-9 with TRBJ2-4; weak D call: TRBD1 (6 bases). Germline V gene sequence: CDR1 SEHNR, CDR2 FQNEAQ (reference sequence). Trimming cost V 9 bases and J 7 bases, with 16 bases left between them. The CDR3 is 13 amino acids.

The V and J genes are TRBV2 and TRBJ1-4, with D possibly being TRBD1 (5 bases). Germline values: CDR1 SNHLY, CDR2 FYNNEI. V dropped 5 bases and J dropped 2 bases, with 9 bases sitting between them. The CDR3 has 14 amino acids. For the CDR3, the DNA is TGTGCCAGCAGTAATAGGGGCACTAATGAAAAACTGTTTTTT. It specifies CASSNRGTNEKLFF.

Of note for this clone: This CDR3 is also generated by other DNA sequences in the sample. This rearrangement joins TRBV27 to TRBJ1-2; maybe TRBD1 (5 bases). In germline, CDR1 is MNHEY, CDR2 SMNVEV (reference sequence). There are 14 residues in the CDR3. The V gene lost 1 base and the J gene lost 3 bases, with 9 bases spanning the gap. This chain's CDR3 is CASSLLGGDYGYTF. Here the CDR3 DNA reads TGTGCCAGCAGTTTATTGGGGGGTGACTATGGCTACACCTTC.

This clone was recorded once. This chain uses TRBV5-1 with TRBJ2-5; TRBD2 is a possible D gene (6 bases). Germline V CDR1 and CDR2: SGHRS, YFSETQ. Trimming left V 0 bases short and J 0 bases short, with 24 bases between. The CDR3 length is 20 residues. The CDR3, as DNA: TGCGCCAGCAGCTTGGAATCGGGAGCCATTCTAAGTGGGGACCAAGAGACCCAGTACTTC. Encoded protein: CASSLESGAILSGDQETQYF.

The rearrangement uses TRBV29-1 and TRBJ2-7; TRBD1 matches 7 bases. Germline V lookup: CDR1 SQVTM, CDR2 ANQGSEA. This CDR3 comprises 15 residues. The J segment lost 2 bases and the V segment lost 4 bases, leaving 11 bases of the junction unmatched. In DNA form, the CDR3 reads TGCAGCGTTGCCCCGAATGGACAGGAGACCTACGAGCAGTACTTC. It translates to CSVAPNGQETYEQYF.

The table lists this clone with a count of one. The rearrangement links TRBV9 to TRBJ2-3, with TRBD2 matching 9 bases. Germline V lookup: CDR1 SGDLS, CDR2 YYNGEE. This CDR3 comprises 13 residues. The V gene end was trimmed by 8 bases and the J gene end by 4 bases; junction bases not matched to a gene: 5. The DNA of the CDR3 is TGTGCCAGTTCTAGCGGGAACCCAGATACGCAGTATTTT. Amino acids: CASSSGNPDTQYF.

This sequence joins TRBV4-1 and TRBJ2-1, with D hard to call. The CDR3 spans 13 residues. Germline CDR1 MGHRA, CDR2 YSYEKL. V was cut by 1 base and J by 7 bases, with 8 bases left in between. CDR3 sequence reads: CASSQVSVNEQFF. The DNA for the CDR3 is TGCGCCAGCAGCCAAGTGTCTGTAAATGAGCAGTTCTTC.